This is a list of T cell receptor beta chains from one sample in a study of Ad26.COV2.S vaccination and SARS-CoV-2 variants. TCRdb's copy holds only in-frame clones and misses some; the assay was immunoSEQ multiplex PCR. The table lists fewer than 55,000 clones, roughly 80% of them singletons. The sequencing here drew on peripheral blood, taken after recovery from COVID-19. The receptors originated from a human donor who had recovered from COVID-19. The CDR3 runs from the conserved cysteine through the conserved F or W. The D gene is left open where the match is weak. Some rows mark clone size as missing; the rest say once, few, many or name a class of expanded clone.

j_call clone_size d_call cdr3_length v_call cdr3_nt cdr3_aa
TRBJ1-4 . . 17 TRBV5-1 TGCGCCAGCAGCTTGAGTGCCAGGGTTGCAACTAATGAAAAACTGTTTTTT CASSLSARVATNEKLFF
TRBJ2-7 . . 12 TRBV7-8 TGTGCCAGCAGCCACGGGGGGACAGGGCAGTACTTC CASSHGGTGQYF
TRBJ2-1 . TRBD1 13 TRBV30 TGTGCCTGGTCCGGGACAGCACTTAATGAGCAGTTCTTC CAWSGTALNEQFF
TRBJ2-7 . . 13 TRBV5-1 TGCGCCAGCAGCCCCGGGGACACCTACGAGCAGTACTTC CASSPGDTYEQYF
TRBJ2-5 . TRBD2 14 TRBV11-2 TGTGCCAGCAGCTACCGGGGGGGGGAAGAGACCCAGTACTTC CASSYRGGEETQYF
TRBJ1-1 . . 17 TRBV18 TGTGCCAGCTCACCAAAGAGACAGTCACCCTCCAACACTGAAGCTTTCTTT CASSPKRQSPSNTEAFF
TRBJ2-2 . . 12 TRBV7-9 TGTGCCAGCAGCCCTAACACCGGGGAGCTGTTTTTT CASSPNTGELFF
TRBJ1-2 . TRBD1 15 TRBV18 TGTGCCAGCTCACCCCCCCAGGACAGGTCGGATGGCTACACCTTC CASSPPQDRSDGYTF
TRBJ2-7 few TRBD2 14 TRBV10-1 TGCGCCAGCAGTGTGGCTAGCGGGACCGGCGAGCAGTACTTC CASSVASGTGEQYF
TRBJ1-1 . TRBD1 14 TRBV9 TGTGCCAGCAGCCCCCGGACAGGGAATACTGAAGCTTTCTTT CASSPRTGNTEAFF
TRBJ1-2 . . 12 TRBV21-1 TGTGCCAGCAGCCCTCGGACAGGGATGACGTCCTTC CASSPRTGMTSF
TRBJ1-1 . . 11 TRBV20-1 TGCAGTGCTAGAGAGGAGGGAGAAGCTTTCTTT CSAREEGEAFF
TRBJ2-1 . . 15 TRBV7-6 TGTGCCAGCAGACCCAAGGGTAGCTCCTACAATGAGCAGTTCTTC CASRPKGSSYNEQFF
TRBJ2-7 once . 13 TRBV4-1 TGCGCCAGCAGCCAAGTAACATTCTACGAGCAGTACTTC CASSQVTFYEQYF
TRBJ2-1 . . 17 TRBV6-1 TGTGCCAGCAGTGGGCGAGGAGATCGGATCTCCTACAATGAGCAGTTCTTC CASSGRGDRISYNEQFF
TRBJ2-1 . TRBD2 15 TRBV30 TGTGCCTGGACCCCGGGACTAGCGGGAGTGGGTGAGCAGTTCTTC CAWTPGLAGVGEQFF
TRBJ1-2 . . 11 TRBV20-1 TGCAGTGAACGGGGGCGGTTAGACTACACCTTC CSERGRLDYTF
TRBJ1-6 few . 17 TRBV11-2 TGTGCCAGCCGTGGGTTGTCGAACAGGCTCCCCTTTTTACCCCTCCACTTT CASRGLSNRLPFLPLHF
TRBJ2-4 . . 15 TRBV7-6 TGTGCCAGCAGCTCGGGCCCCCTAGCCAAAAACATTCAGTACTTC CASSSGPLAKNIQYF
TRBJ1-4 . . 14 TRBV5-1 TGCGCCAGCAGCTTTGGGTCTGGCGGGGAAAAACTGTTTTTT CASSFGSGGEKLFF
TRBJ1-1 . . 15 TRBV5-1 TGCGCCAGCAGCTTGGACGGAGTCGCGAACACTGAAGCTTTCTTT CASSLDGVANTEAFF
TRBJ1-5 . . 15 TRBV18 TGTGCCAGCTCACCACCAGGGGAGGGCAATCAGCCCCAGCATTTT CASSPPGEGNQPQHF
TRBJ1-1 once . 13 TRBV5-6 TGTGCCAGCGAAGCGCAGGTGAACACTGAAGCTTTCTTT CASEAQVNTEAFF
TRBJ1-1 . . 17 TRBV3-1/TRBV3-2 TGTGCCAGCAGCCAAGAAGTAGGCGGAAGGTGGGGCGCTGAAGCTTTCTTT CASSQEVGGRWGAEAFF
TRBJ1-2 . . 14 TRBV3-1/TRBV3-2 TGTGCCAGCAGCCAAGCTAGGGGTGGTGATGGCTACACCTTC CASSQARGGDGYTF